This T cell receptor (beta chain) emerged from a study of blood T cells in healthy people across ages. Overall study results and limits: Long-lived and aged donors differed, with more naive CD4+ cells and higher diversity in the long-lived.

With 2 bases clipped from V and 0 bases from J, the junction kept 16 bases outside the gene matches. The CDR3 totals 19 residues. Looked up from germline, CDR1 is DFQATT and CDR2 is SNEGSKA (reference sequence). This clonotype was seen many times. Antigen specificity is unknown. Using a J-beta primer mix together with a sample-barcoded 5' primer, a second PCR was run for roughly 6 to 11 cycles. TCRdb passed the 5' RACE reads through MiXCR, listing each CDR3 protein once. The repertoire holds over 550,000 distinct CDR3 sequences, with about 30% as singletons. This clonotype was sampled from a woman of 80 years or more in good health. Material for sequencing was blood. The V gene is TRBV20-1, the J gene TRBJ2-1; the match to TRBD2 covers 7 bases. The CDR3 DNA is TGCAGTGCTAGAACCCGCGGGGGAGCGGGGACCAGCTCCTACAATGAGCAGTTCTTC. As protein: CSARTRGGAGTSSYNEQFF.